The T cell receptor beta chain described here comes from a study of shared clonotypes between healthy human individuals. General study results and limits: The authors sampled blood alone, and tissue repertoires likely differ.

At a deep level, the assay was run. Some clones are missing from TCRdb's copy, which holds only in-frame ones; the method was immunoSEQ multiplex PCR. The sample lists about 2.4 million clones; approximately 94% were seen once. Both subsets, CD45RA+ naive and CD45RA-negative memory, were split from the CD4+ cells. This clone was counted a single time. Its antigen is not identified. V was pared by 4 bases and J by 5 bases, with 14 bases of the junction left unmatched. CDR3 length: 17 amino acids. The V gene's germline CDR1 is MGHRA and CDR2 YSYEKL. This TCR was recovered from a man aged 18 to 30 in good health. Some clones in this sample may be carry-over from other donors' samples. Sample: naive CD4+ T cells from PBMCs. Indicated subset: CD45RA+ positively selected. The J gene is TRBJ2-5, the V gene TRBV4-1; the match to TRBD2 covers 9 bases. The CDR3 DNA sequence: TGCGCCAGCAGCCCCGCCTCGGCGGGAGGGAGGGGGGAGACCCAGTACTTC. Its translation is CASSPASAGGRGETQYF.